A single sample is the source of the 30 T cell receptor beta chains below, sequenced in a study of blood T cell repertoires in COVID-19. Repertoires were generated with immunoSEQ multiplex PCR, while TCRdb's copy carries only in-frame clones and drops some. The sample lists fewer than 350,000 clones, 80% to 90% occurring once. Sequencing was performed on PBMCs or T cells enriched from blood (not recorded which). These receptors were collected from a man aged 25-45 years who had recovered from COVID-19.

This rearrangement joins TRBV10-1 to TRBJ1-6, with D perhaps matching TRBD1 (5 bases). This CDR3 has 12 residues. Per germline, CDR1 WNHNN and CDR2 SYGVQD (reference sequence). V lost 0 bases and J 13 bases, leaving 7 bases between the germline ends. CDR3 in amino acids: CASSESGGPLHF. The CDR3 nucleotides read TGCGCCAGCAGTGAGTCTGGGGGGCCCCTCCACTTT.

The chain carries TRBV5-1 and TRBJ2-3, with unresolved D. This CDR3 contains 13 residues. Per germline, CDR1 SGHRS and CDR2 YFSETQ. Trimming removed 0 bases at V and 6 bases at J, with 8 bases between. This CDR3 is CASSLVSRDTQYF. Written as DNA, the CDR3 is TGCGCCAGCAGCTTGGTATCGCGGGATACGCAGTATTTT. Based on the CDR3 plus reference TRBV5-1 and TRBJ2-3, the full variable domain is KAGVTQTPRYLIKTRGQQVTLSCSPISGHRSVSWYQQTPGQGLQFLFEYFSETQRNKGNFPGRFSGRQFSNSRSEMNVSTLELGDSALYLCASSLVSRDTQYFGPGTRLTVL.

The genes are TRBV12-3 or TRBV12-4 and TRBJ1-5; D possibly corresponds to TRBD1 (5 bases). The CDR3 sequence is 12 residues long. Trimming shortened V by 6 bases and J by 10 bases, and 13 bases separated the two germline ends. The CDR3 nucleotides read TGTGCCAGCAGCCTGACAGTTAACCCCCAGCATTTT. Protein product: CASSLTVNPQHF.

The V call is TRBV2, the J call TRBJ2-5, with TRBD2 identical over 7 bases. Germline V gene sequence: CDR1 SNHLY, CDR2 FYNNEI. This CDR3 is built from 12 residues. J gave up 5 bases and V 4 bases, and 1 base lay outside the gene matches. The CDR3 DNA reads TGTGCCAGCAGTGGGGAGGGTGAGACCCAGTACTTC. This sequence encodes CASSGEGETQYF.

In this sample, this clone turned up a few times. The rearrangement links TRBV2 to TRBJ2-5; 9 positions match TRBD1. Trimming at V came to 4 bases and at J to 5 bases, leaving 8 bases not matched to a gene. The V gene's germline CDR1 is SNHLY and CDR2 FYNNEI. The CDR3 has 15 residues. Here the CDR3 reads CASSVSTGGAETQYF. The CDR3 DNA sequence: TGTGCCAGCAGTGTAAGCACAGGGGGCGCTGAGACCCAGTACTTC.

The chain uses TRBV2 and TRBJ2-6, with 14 bases fitting TRBD2. This CDR3 spans 17 amino acids. After removal of 4 bases from V and 2 bases from J, the junction contained 1 base not matched to a gene. The V gene's germline CDR1 is SNHLY and CDR2 FYNNEI. CDR3 region: CASSGLAGGTGANVLTF. The CDR3 DNA follows: TGTGCCAGCAGTGGACTAGCGGGGGGGACTGGGGCCAACGTCCTGACTTTC.

The CDR3 is CASRTGQGDTEAFF. The CDR3 bases are TGTGCCAGCAGAACGGGACAGGGAGACACTGAAGCTTTCTTT. The chain employs TRBV7-3 and TRBJ1-1; 9 bases agree with TRBD1. The V gene's germline CDR1 is SGHTA and CDR2 FQGTGA. The CDR3 covers 14 residues. V dropped 6 bases and J dropped 3; count of bases not matched to a gene: 5.

CDR3 residues: CASIPGVQAGHTGELFF. CDR3 in DNA: TGTGCCAGCATCCCTGGGGTCCAAGCGGGCCACACCGGGGAGCTGTTTTTT. The rearrangement links TRBV11-2 to TRBJ2-2, with D possibly being TRBD2 (6 bases). This CDR3 has 17 residues. Germline V lookup: CDR1 SGHAT, CDR2 FQNNGV. With 7 bases removed from V and 3 bases from J, the gap between germline ends came to 21 bases.

This clone was found once. The chain combines TRBV6-5 with TRBJ2-2; the D is unclear. Per germline, CDR1 MNHEY and CDR2 SVGAGI. The V gene lost 6 bases and the J gene lost 0 bases, with 11 bases spanning the gap. The CDR3 sequence is 15 residues long. This chain's CDR3 is CASRTSGTNTGELFF. Written as DNA, the CDR3 is TGTGCCAGCAGAACATCAGGAACGAACACCGGGGAGCTGTTTTTT.

This clone came up a few times. The J gene is TRBJ1-4, the V gene TRBV5-1; D is undetermined. This CDR3 region has 12 residues. Germline lookup yields CDR1 SGHRS and CDR2 YFSETQ. Trimming cost V 3 bases and J 8 bases, with 8 bases left between them. CDR3 region: CASSYPGEKLFF. Here the CDR3 DNA reads TGCGCCAGCAGCTATCCCGGGGAAAAACTGTTTTTT.

V usage is TRBV5-4 and J usage is TRBJ2-5; TRBD1 agrees at 8 bases. V lost 2 bases and J lost 5; bases outside the gene matches: 5. The CDR3 has 14 amino acids. Germline CDR1 SGHNT, CDR2 YYREEE (reference sequence). This CDR3 reads CASSFQGAWETQYF. The CDR3 DNA reads as TGTGCCAGCAGCTTCCAGGGGGCGTGGGAGACCCAGTACTTC. Full variable domain (missing parts from reference TRBV5-4 and TRBJ2-5): ETGVTQSPTHLIKTRGQQVTLRCSSQSGHNTVSWYQQALGQGPQFIFQYYREEENGRGNFPPRFSGLQFPNYSSELNVNALELDDSALYLCASSFQGAWETQYFGPGTRLLVL.

This clone occurred once. The V and J genes are TRBV5-1 and TRBJ2-5, with 14 bases that match TRBD2. The junction had 20 bases not matched to a gene; V was cut back by 3 bases and J by 4 bases. The CDR3 extends over 21 amino acids. CDR1 and CDR2 from the germline V gene are SGHRS and YFSETQ. The CDR3 spells CASSSSDPRTSGGREGETQYF. For the CDR3, the DNA is TGCGCCAGCAGCTCATCGGATCCCCGGACTAGCGGGGGGCGGGAGGGAGAGACCCAGTACTTC.

This chain links TRBV7-9 with TRBJ1-2; a weak D match, TRBD1 (6 bases). Trimming removed 5 bases from V and 4 bases from J, with 17 bases in between. Germline values: CDR1 SEHNR, CDR2 FQNEAQ (reference sequence). This CDR3 comprises 15 residues. Here the CDR3 reads CASSPTGLSGYGYTF. CDR3 sequence (DNA): TGTGCCAGCAGCCCAACAGGGTTGTCGGGCTATGGCTACACCTTC. Variable domain in full (rest from reference TRBV7-9 and TRBJ1-2): DTGVSQNPRHKITKRGQNVTFRCDPISEHNRLYWYRQTLGQGPEFLTYFQNEAQLEKSRLLSDRFSAERPKGSFSTLEIQRTEQGDSAMYLCASSPTGLSGYGYTFGSGTRLTVV.

The CDR3 sequence is CASSQDDREQFF. The CDR3 DNA reads TGTGCCAGCAGCCAAGATGATCGGGAGCAGTTCTTC. This sequence joins TRBV3-1 (or the pseudogene TRBV3-2) and TRBJ2-1; no clear D gene. Trimming removed 0 bases from V and 10 bases from J, with 7 bases in between. Per germline, CDR1 LGHDT and CDR2 YNNKEL (reference sequence). The CDR3 totals 12 residues.

The chain is built from TRBV24-1 and TRBJ2-3, with TRBD2 as a possible D gene (5 bases). V was trimmed by 2 bases and J by 3 bases, leaving 5 bases between them. Germline V gene lookup returns CDR1 KGHDR and CDR2 SFDVKD. This CDR3 contains 13 residues. The CDR3 region is CATSDSGTDTQYF. In nucleotides, the CDR3 is TGTGCCACCAGTGATTCGGGAACAGATACGCAGTATTTT.

V gene TRBV29-1 combines with J gene TRBJ1-5, with a weak D call TRBD1 (6 bases). The CDR3 extends over 16 amino acids. Trimming removed 1 base from V and 0 bases from J, with 13 bases in between. In germline, CDR1 is SQVTM, CDR2 ANQGSEA. The CDR3 DNA reads as TGCAGCGTTGAAGCGAACAGGGCGGATAGCAATCAGCCCCAGCATTTT. As protein: CSVEANRADSNQPQHF.

A note on this clone: This sample includes further DNA sequences coding for the same CDR3. V and J are TRBV7-9 and TRBJ2-1; TRBD2 agrees at 7 bases. This CDR3 is 15 amino acids long. Germline-derived CDR1 and CDR2 are SEHNR and FQNEAQ (reference sequence). J was trimmed by 4 bases and V by 1 base; bases with no gene match: 4. The chain's CDR3 is CASSLGRGTYNEQFF. DNA of the CDR3: TGTGCCAGCAGCTTAGGGCGGGGGACGTACAATGAGCAGTTCTTC.

This clone was counted a few times. V is TRBV6-5 and J is TRBJ1-3; TRBD1 is a possible D gene (6 bases). The CDR3 has 15 residues. V lost 8 bases and J 0 bases, leaving 14 bases between the germline ends. The germline CDR1 and CDR2 sequences are MNHEY and SVGAGI. This chain's CDR3 is CASETLQGSGNTIYF. The CDR3 nucleotides are TGTGCCAGCGAAACCCTACAGGGCTCTGGAAACACCATATATTTT.

This chain connects TRBV25-1 to TRBJ1-2; the D gene is possibly TRBD1 (6 bases). Deletions cut 4 bases from V and 1 base from J, with 10 bases between. The CDR3 is 14 amino acids. Germline V gene data show CDR1 as MGHDK and CDR2 as SYGVNS. CDR3 in DNA: TGTGCCAGCAGTGGGGGCAGGGGTAACTATGGCTACACCTTC. Amino acids: CASSGGRGNYGYTF.

There are a few counts of this clone. The chain recombines TRBV7-9 with TRBJ2-2; TRBD1 is a possible D gene (5 bases). Trimming took off 4 bases at V and 8 bases at J, with 11 bases between the two ends. The CDR3 covers 13 residues. Germline V gene data show CDR1 as SEHNR and CDR2 as FQNEAQ (reference sequence). CDR3 in DNA: TGTGCCAGCAGCTACCCAAGGGGAGGGGAGCTGTTTTTT. It encodes CASSYPRGGELFF.

The J gene is TRBJ1-5, the V gene TRBV19; 9 bases are a match to TRBD1. With V trimmed by 5 bases and J by 0 bases, 11 bases remained unmatched. Germline lookup yields CDR1 LNHDA and CDR2 SQIVND (reference sequence). The CDR3 totals 18 residues. CDR3 nucleotides: TGTGCCAGTAGTTCCGGGACAGGGACCGTAACTAGCAATCAGCCCCAGCATTTT. Residues: CASSSGTGTVTSNQPQHF.

This chain links TRBV21-1 with TRBJ2-7; TRBD2 was called by the table and not checked on the DNA. TRBV21-1 is annotated as a pseudogene. The length of the CDR3 is 16 residues. The CDR3 reads CASSKRGGEVSYEQYF. The CDR3 DNA reads as TGTGCCAGCAGCAAAAGAGGAGGGGAGGTTTCCTACGAGCAGTACTTC.

A note on this clone: This sample includes further DNA sequences coding for the same CDR3. This chain uses TRBV2 with TRBJ1-5; 7 positions agree with TRBD1. Germline CDR1 is SNHLY and CDR2 is FYNNEI. The CDR3 spans 13 residues. The junction had 1 base not matched to a gene; V was cut back by 6 bases and J by 2 bases. CDR3 protein: CASSGTGNQPQHF. The CDR3 region has the DNA TGTGCCAGCAGCGGGACAGGCAATCAGCCCCAGCATTTT. The full variable domain, rest sourced from reference TRBV2 and TRBJ1-5, is EPEVTQTPSHQVTQMGQEVILRCVPISNHLYFYWYRQILGQKVEFLVSFYNNEISEKSEIFDDQFSVERPDGSNFTLKIRSTKLEDSAMYFCASSGTGNQPQHFGDGTRLSIL.

V and J are TRBV10-3 and TRBJ1-2; 9 positions agree with TRBD1. This CDR3 comprises 15 residues. Germline CDR1 reads ENHRY; CDR2 reads SYGVKD. The trim removed 10 bases at V and 4 bases at J, leaving 13 bases unmatched. The CDR3: CASSFRDRVPYGYTF. The DNA for the CDR3 is TGTGCCAGTTCCTTCAGGGACAGGGTCCCCTATGGCTACACCTTC.

The gene calls are TRBV18 and TRBJ2-7; 9 nucleotides match TRBD1. The V segment lost 4 bases and the J segment 6 bases; nucleotides outside the gene matches: 4. Germline CDR1 reads KGHSH; CDR2 reads LQKENI. The CDR3 sequence is 13 residues long. The CDR3, as DNA: TGTGCCAGCTCACTGGGACAGGGTGGCGAGCAGTACTTC. Amino acids: CASSLGQGGEQYF.

This clone was seen once. The V gene is TRBV3-1 (or the pseudogene TRBV3-2), the J gene TRBJ1-2, with 7 bases matching TRBD1. Trimming removed 4 bases from V and 6 bases from J; junction bases left unmatched: 5. From germline, CDR1 is LGHDT and CDR2 YNNKEL (reference sequence). The CDR3 is made up of 13 amino acids. Here the CDR3 reads CASSPGTVDGYTF. CDR3 coding DNA: TGTGCCAGCAGCCCGGGGACAGTTGATGGCTACACCTTC.

This clone was recorded a few times. The chain carries TRBV3-1 (or the pseudogene TRBV3-2) and TRBJ2-7, with 8 nucleotides matching TRBD2. Germline CDR1 is LGHDT and CDR2 is YNNKEL (reference sequence). The CDR3 consists of 17 residues. The J segment lost 1 base and the V segment lost 1 base, leaving 9 bases of the junction unmatched. Here the CDR3 reads CASSQGSGGTRSYEQYF. The DNA of the CDR3 is TGTGCCAGCAGCCAAGGGTCGGGGGGGACAAGGTCCTACGAGCAGTACTTC.

This chain connects TRBV2 to TRBJ2-7; 7 bases line up with TRBD1. Trimming removed 7 bases from V and 7 bases from J; junction bases left unmatched: 7. Germline-derived CDR1 and CDR2 are SNHLY and FYNNEI. CDR3 length equals 12 residues. In nucleotides, the CDR3 is TGTGCCAGCAATAGACAGGGCCGAGAGCAGTACTTC. Amino acids: CASNRQGREQYF.

This chain connects TRBV6-5 to TRBJ1-4; possibly TRBD1 for D (5 bases). The CDR3 spans 12 residues. CDR1 and CDR2 from the germline V gene are MNHEY and SVGAGI. V dropped 6 bases and J dropped 8 bases, with 10 bases sitting between them. CDR3 in DNA: TGTGCCAGCAGCCCAGGGCAGGAAAAACTGTTTTTT. As protein: CASSPGQEKLFF.

V is TRBV11-3 and J is TRBJ1-2; D is possibly TRBD1 (6 bases). Germline V gene lookup returns CDR1 SGHNT and CDR2 YENEEA. V shed 4 bases and J shed 6 bases, with 12 bases lying between them. The CDR3 covers 13 residues. CDR3 DNA: TGTGCCAGCAGCTCCTCTGCAGGGGATGGCTACACCTTC. Translating gives CASSSSAGDGYTF.